The T cell receptor (beta chain) described here comes from a study of T cell responses to AZD1222 COVID-19 vaccine. V was cut by 5 bases and J by 1 base, with 14 bases left in between. The germline gives CDR1 GTSNPN, CDR2 SVGIG (reference sequence). The CDR3 has 14 amino acids. Turning to this clone: What it binds is unknown.

Only in-frame clones appear in the TCRdb table, and some are missing; sequencing was by immunoSEQ multiplex PCR. The table includes approximately 100,000 clones, 75% to 95% detected once. Findings and caveats of the study: Females made up more of the donors, who were largely white British, and clonal diversity may have come out too low. Two AZD1222 doses significantly raised spike-specific TCR breadth and depth over controls.

The TCR was taken from an adult in good health. The rearrangement uses TRBV30 and TRBJ1-1, with a possible D match to TRBD1 (6 bases). The sequenced sample was peripheral blood, obtained on day 0 of AZD1222 vaccination. The CDR3 DNA is TGTGCCTGGGGAAACAGGGAGGCGAACACTGAAGCTTTCTTT. Its protein is CAWGNREANTEAFF.